This is a list of T cell receptor beta chains from one sample in a study of blood T cell repertoires in COVID-19. Produced via immunoSEQ multiplex PCR; TCRdb's table is partial and in-frame only. The table shows 250,000 to 350,000 clones, with around nine tenths occurring only once. The sample was peripheral blood. The receptors derive from a man aged 25-45 years with acute or convalescent COVID-19. The CDR3 runs from the conserved cysteine through the conserved F or W. A D gene is named only where the DNA matches it firmly. Clone size, where shown, is once, few, many, or a class for clones that have expanded.

j_call v_call d_call clone_size cdr3_nt cdr3_aa
TRBJ1-1 TRBV4-2 NA once TGTGCCAGCAGCCAAGAAATTGGAGGGAACACTGAAGCTTTCTTT CASSQEIGGNTEAFF
TRBJ2-1 TRBV2 NA NA TGTGCCAGCACCTCCGGGACTTCCTACAATGAGCAGTTCTTC CASTSGTSYNEQFF
TRBJ2-6 TRBV2 TRBD1 NA TGTGCCAGCATGGGACAGACCCGTTCGGCCAACGTCCTGACTTTC CASMGQTRSANVLTF
TRBJ2-2 TRBV7-9 NA few TGTGCCAGCAGCTTAGTTGTCACGAACACCGGGGAGCTGTTTTTT CASSLVVTNTGELFF
TRBJ2-7 TRBV5-5 NA NA TGTGCCAGCAGCCAACAGGGCCCTCCCGGTTCCTACGAGCAGTACTTC CASSQQGPPGSYEQYF
TRBJ2-2 TRBV5-1 NA NA TGCGCCAGCAGCTTGGTTCCGGGGGGCGACACCGGGGAGCTGTTTTTT CASSLVPGGDTGELFF
TRBJ1-3 TRBV6-5 TRBD1 NA TGTGCCAGCAGGCAACAAGGACAGGGTTGGAACACCATATATTTT CASRQQGQGWNTIYF
TRBJ1-2 TRBV5-4 TRBD1 NA TGTGCCAGCAGCATCTGGACAGGGGATGGCTACACCTTC CASSIWTGDGYTF
TRBJ1-4 TRBV10-2 TRBD1 NA TGCGCCAGCAACGGACAGGGGGCAGGAAAACTGTTTTTT CASNGQGAGKLFF
TRBJ1-6 TRBV30 TRBD1 NA TGTGCCTGGAGCGCGCAATCCAGGGGGCTATCACCCCTCCACTTT CAWSAQSRGLSPLHF
TRBJ1-1 TRBV5-1 NA few TGCGCCAGCAGCTTGGGATTGACAGTAAACACTGAAGCTTTCTTT CASSLGLTVNTEAFF
TRBJ1-2 TRBV6-5 TRBD1 NA TGTGCCACTCGAATAACCGGGACAGCTCCCAACTACACCTTC CATRITGTAPNYTF
TRBJ2-7 TRBV27 NA NA TGTGCCAGCAGAGTCCCAGGGGTGTTCTACGAGCAGTACTTC CASRVPGVFYEQYF
TRBJ1-1 TRBV11-2 NA NA TGTGCCAGCAGCTTGACAGCGAAGAACACTGAAGCTTTCTTT CASSLTAKNTEAFF
TRBJ1-5 TRBV6-5 TRBD1 NA TGTGCCAGCAGAGAGACCGGACAGGTGAATCAGCCCCAGCATTTT CASRETGQVNQPQHF
TRBJ1-2 TRBV27 NA NA TGTGCCAGCAGTTCCCCCTCGGACAGTCCTGGGGGCTACACCTTC CASSSPSDSPGGYTF
TRBJ1-2 TRBV4-1 NA few TGCGCCAGCAGTCAAAATCAGGGGTCCTATGGCTACACCTTC CASSQNQGSYGYTF
TRBJ2-7 TRBV5-1 TRBD1 NA TGCGCCAGCAGACTGACAGGGATTATCGACGAGCAGTACTTC CASRLTGIIDEQYF
TRBJ2-2 TRBV7-3 NA NA TGTGCCAGCAGTCCAGGGGTCCCGGGGACCGGGGAGCTGTTTTTT CASSPGVPGTGELFF
TRBJ1-4 TRBV28 NA NA TGTGCCAGCAGTTTGAACATGGAAAAACTGTTTTTT CASSLNMEKLFF
TRBJ1-4 TRBV19 NA NA TGTGCCAGTAGTATAGCTCGTCGAGGGCGCGGACATGAAAAACTGTTTTTT CASSIARRGRGHEKLFF
TRBJ1-6 TRBV6-5 TRBD1 NA TGTGCCAGCAATACAGGGGTCAATTCACCCCTCCACTTT CASNTGVNSPLHF
TRBJ1-5 TRBV19 TRBD1 NA TGTGCCAGTACCCCCGGTCAGACAGGGTACCAGCCCCAGCATTTT CASTPGQTGYQPQHF
TRBJ2-4 TRBV30 NA NA TGTGCCTGGAGCCGTACGGGAGTCATAGACATTCAGTACTTC CAWSRTGVIDIQYF
TRBJ2-3 TRBV28 NA NA TGTGCCAGCAGTTTATCGCCCAGAGGAGATACGCAGTATTTT CASSLSPRGDTQYF
TRBJ2-1 TRBV9 NA NA TGTGCCAGCAGCGTAGCAACAGCAGCCTACAATGAGCAGTTCTTC CASSVATAAYNEQFF
TRBJ1-5 TRBV3-1/TRBV3-2 NA NA TGTGCCAGCAGCCAAGCGCGGGGGGGCCCCCAGCATTTT CASSQARGGPQHF
TRBJ2-5 TRBV6-6 NA NA TGTGCCAGCAGTTACTCGGGGAGTAGAGCCGAGACCCAGTACTTC CASSYSGSRAETQYF
TRBJ2-6 TRBV19 TRBD1 NA TGTGCCAGTAAGGGACAGGGGGCTGGGGCCAACGTCCTGACTTTC CASKGQGAGANVLTF
TRBJ2-5 TRBV3-1/TRBV3-2 NA NA TGTGCCAGCAGCCCCCGTCGGGTGGCGGAGACCCAGTACTTC CASSPRRVAETQYF
TRBJ2-2 TRBV4-1 TRBD1 NA TGCGCCAGCAGCCGAGGACAGGGAGCGAACACCGGGGAGCTGTTTTTT CASSRGQGANTGELFF
TRBJ2-2 TRBV28 TRBD2 NA TGTGCCAGTATCCGGGGGGGCACCGGGGAGCTGTTTTTT CASIRGGTGELFF
TRBJ2-1 TRBV11-3 NA NA TGTGCCAGCAGCTCCGAAGCATATAATGAGCAGTTCTTC CASSSEAYNEQFF
TRBJ1-3 TRBV15 TRBD1 NA TGTGCCACCAGCAGGCAAGGGACAGCCGCTCTTAACACCATATATTTT CATSRQGTAALNTIYF
TRBJ1-1 TRBV28 NA NA TGTGCCAGCAAGCACTCGAGGACTGAAGCTTTCTTT CASKHSRTEAFF